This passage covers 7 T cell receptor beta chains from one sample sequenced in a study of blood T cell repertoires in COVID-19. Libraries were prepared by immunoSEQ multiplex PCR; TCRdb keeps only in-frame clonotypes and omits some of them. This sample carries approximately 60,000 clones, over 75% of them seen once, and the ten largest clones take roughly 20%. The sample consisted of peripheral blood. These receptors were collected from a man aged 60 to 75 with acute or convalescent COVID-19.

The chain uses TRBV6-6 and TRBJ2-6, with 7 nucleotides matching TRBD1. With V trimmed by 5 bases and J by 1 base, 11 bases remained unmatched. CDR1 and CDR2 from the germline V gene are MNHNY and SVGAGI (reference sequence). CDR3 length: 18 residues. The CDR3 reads CASSPITLTGSGANVLTF. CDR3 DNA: TGTGCCAGCAGTCCCATTACGCTGACAGGGTCTGGGGCCAACGTCCTGACTTTC.

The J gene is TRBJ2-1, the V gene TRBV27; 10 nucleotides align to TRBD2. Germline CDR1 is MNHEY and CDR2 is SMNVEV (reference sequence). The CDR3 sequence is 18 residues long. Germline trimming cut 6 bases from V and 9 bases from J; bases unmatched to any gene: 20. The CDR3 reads CASSLNPRLAGGSGEQFF. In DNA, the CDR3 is TGTGCCAGCAGCCTTAATCCCCGGTTAGCGGGAGGTTCAGGTGAGCAGTTCTTC.

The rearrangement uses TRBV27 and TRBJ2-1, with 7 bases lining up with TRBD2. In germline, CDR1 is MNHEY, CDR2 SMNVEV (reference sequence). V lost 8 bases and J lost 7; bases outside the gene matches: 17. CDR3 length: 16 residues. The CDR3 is CASVSLSVAGNNEQFF. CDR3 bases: TGTGCCAGCGTCTCCCTTTCCGTAGCGGGCAATAATGAGCAGTTCTTC.

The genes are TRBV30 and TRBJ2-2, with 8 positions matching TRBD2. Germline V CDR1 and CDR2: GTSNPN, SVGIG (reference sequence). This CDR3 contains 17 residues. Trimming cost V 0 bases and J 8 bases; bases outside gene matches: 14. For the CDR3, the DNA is TGTGCCTGGAGTGTACTTAGATCCAGCGGGAGTAGTGGGGAGCTGTTTTTT. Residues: CAWSVLRSSGSSGELFF.

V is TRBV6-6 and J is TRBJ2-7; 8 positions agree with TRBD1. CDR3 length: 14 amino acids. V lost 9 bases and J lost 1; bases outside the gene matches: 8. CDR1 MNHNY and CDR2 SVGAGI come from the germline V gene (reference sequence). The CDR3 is CASLRDRTSYEQYF. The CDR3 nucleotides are TGTGCCAGTCTCCGGGACAGGACTTCCTACGAGCAGTACTTC.

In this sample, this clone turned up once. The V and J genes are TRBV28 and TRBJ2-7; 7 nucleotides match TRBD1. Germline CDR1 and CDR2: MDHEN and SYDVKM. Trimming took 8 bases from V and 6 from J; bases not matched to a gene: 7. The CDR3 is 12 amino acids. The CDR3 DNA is TGTGCCAGCGAAGGACAGGTTCGCGAGCAGTACTTC. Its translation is CASEGQVREQYF. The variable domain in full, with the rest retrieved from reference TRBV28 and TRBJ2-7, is DVKVTQSSRYLVKRTGEKVFLECVQDMDHENMFWYRQDPGLGLRLIYFSYDVKMKEKGDIPEGYSVSREKKERFSLILESASTNQTSMYLCASEGQVREQYFGPGTRLTVT.

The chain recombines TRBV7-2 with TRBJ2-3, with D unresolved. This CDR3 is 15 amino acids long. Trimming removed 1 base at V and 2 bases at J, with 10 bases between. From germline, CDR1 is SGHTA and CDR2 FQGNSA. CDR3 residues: CASSLGVQVTDTQYF. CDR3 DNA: TGTGCCAGCAGCTTAGGAGTCCAGGTCACAGATACGCAGTATTTT.